The rows below give T cell receptor beta chains drawn from one sample of a study of blood T cell repertoires in COVID-19. The assay was immunoSEQ multiplex PCR, and TCRdb's table has in-frame clones only and misses some. The table has 300,000 to 500,000 clones, around nine tenths seen once. The sequencing sample was made of PBMCs or T cells enriched from blood (not recorded which). Every receptor here comes from a woman aged 25 to 39 with acute COVID-19. Both conserved end residues are part of each CDR3. Fields, in order: CDR3 protein, clone size, V gene. Only part of the rows carry a size: once, few, many, or a class if the clone is expanded.

CASSSDRGSGNTIYF	NA	TRBV7-9
CASGFRQVTTYEQYF	once	TRBV12-5
CASSYGTSGGNEQFF	few	TRBV6-2/TRBV6-3
CASSLGEANQPQHF	NA	TRBV5-5
CASSVDGGTEAFF	NA	TRBV9
CASSLFPMSPLHF	NA	TRBV5-5
CASSSSGGSYNEQFF	many	TRBV6-2/TRBV6-3
CASSPETSRNEQFF	NA	TRBV18
CASSRGGLYIQYF	NA	TRBV28
CASSSRGGFSNQPQHF	NA	TRBV5-8
CASSLQGYQETQYF	NA	TRBV5-1
CASSKKTGGTEAFF	few	TRBV7-2
CASSLMGRGENTIYF	NA	TRBV5-1
CASNGRDRAYNSPLHF	NA	TRBV21-1
CATSDGGKVREEKLFF	NA	TRBV24-1
CASRSRTVTDTQYF	NA	TRBV5-1
CASSQDLGSQAFF	NA	TRBV3-1/TRBV3-2
CASSQVRQGGGYTF	NA	TRBV4-2
CASSFLRDRSPLHF	NA	TRBV27
CASSLNGVRAFF	NA	TRBV12-3/TRBV12-4
CASSDSGRTEAFF	NA	TRBV10-1
CASSQVNRESSYEQYF	few	TRBV4-1
CASRRQGATEAFF	NA	TRBV27
CASSIDQRLTEAFF	NA	TRBV19
CASRRTSGGTDEQFF	NA	TRBV12-5
CASSPGYAEAFF	NA	TRBV7-8
CASSPTDGRGGYTF	NA	TRBV5-1
CASNQGYDEKLFF	NA	TRBV2
CASSPLREQNTEAFF	NA	TRBV5-1
CASAFLTLTGNTEAFF	NA	TRBV27
CASSPRTGLVNEQFF	few	TRBV7-2
CASTPDRAGTEAFF	NA	TRBV14
CASSRTGGLYGYTF	NA	TRBV6-5
CASSISEGRRNTQYF	NA	TRBV19
CASSASGGNTEAFF	NA	TRBV5-1
CSASGFAYGDYGYTF	once	TRBV20-1
CAWSPGTHRDRSYEQYF	once	TRBV30
CASSLVGQGRDTQYF	NA	TRBV5-6
CASTLDHGQGNQPQHF	NA	TRBV19
CSVARGSGNTIYF	NA	TRBV29-1
CASSPGFLYNEQFF	NA	TRBV5-1
CASSQGGGYNEQFF	NA	TRBV7-6
CATSPPPGTGGTDTQYF	NA	TRBV24-1